This T cell receptor (beta chain) emerged from a study of breast tumors, draining lymph nodes, adjacent tissues. In TCRdb, the multiplex PCR reads were re-called with MiXCR into one record per CDR3 protein. The data contain approximately 280,000 distinct CDR3 sequences, more than 30% of them singletons. This clonotype was recorded many times. Breast cancer patients provided tissue from their axillary draining lymph nodes. This CDR3 contains 15 residues. V lost 5 bases, J lost 6 bases, and 9 bases stayed unmatched. Per germline, CDR1 SGHVS and CDR2 FQNEAQ. V gene TRBV7-8 combines with J gene TRBJ2-1; 8 bases align to TRBD2. The clonotype comes from a female donor with breast cancer. Some clones in this sample may be carry-over from other donors' samples. The sequenced sample was axillary lymph node tissue. CDR3 loop: CASSSAGTRGNEQFF. The CDR3 DNA reads as TGTGCCAGCAGCAGTGCCGGGACTAGAGGCAATGAGCAGTTCTTC.